This TCR beta chain was recorded in a study of PD-1 blockade in classical Hodgkin lymphoma. Points on this clone: As yet, its antigen is unknown.

After autologous stem cell transplantation all patients relapsed, and prior brentuximab vedotin exposure differed between cohorts. From thawed PBMCs, CD8+ T cells were isolated by magnetic negative selection. Some clones are missing from TCRdb's copy, which holds only in-frame ones; the method was immunoSEQ multiplex PCR. Among more than 10,000 clones listed, approximately 88% were seen once. Regarding the study as a whole: When nivolumab was started under 1 year after ASCT, patients were excluded. In newly diagnosed patients, baseline TCR diversity was reportedly below that of healthy donors. Significantly greater TCR diversity emerged by C4D1 in CD4+ cells but not CD8+ cells. The baseline diversity of complete responders showed similarity to that of newly diagnosed patients.

The sequencing here drew on CD8+ T cells from blood, taken at baseline. The receptor was derived from a human donor with classical Hodgkin lymphoma.

The CDR3 DNA reads as TGCGCCAGCAGCCAAGTGGATAGGGCCAGCCAGAAAAACATTCAGTACTTC. Its translation: CASSQVDRASQKNIQYF. This chain links TRBV4-3 with TRBJ2-4; no reliable D call. The V end was cut by 1 base, the J end by 4 bases, with 17 bases between. CDR1 LGHNA and CDR2 YSLEER come from the germline V gene. This CDR3 comprises 17 residues.